The subject of this entry is one TCR beta chain. Antigen unknown. The data were obtained in a study of cytomegalovirus exposure and HLA in healthy donors. This CDR3 is built from 15 residues. V was pared by 0 bases and J by 2 bases, with 8 bases between. The V gene's germline CDR1 is SGHRS and CDR2 YFSETQ. The PCR had 60 Vbeta and 13 Jbeta primers. Using immunoSEQ multiplex PCR, the repertoire was profiled, and TCRdb retains in-frame clones only, with some absent. The sample yields roughly 130,000 clones, roughly 80% seen once. Study-level results: For most TCR sequences rarity was the rule, although some public TCRs occurred in many donors.

The gene calls are TRBV5-1 and TRBJ2-2, with D tentatively TRBD2 (6 bases). The receptor was derived from a woman aged 45-65 years in good health and CMV-seropositive. Sequencing was carried out using PBMCs. CDR3 region: CASSLVGTNTGELFF. Here the CDR3 DNA reads TGCGCCAGCAGCTTGGTAGGGACTAACACCGGGGAGCTGTTTTTT.